A single T cell receptor (beta chain) is shown here with its context. Treatment of the sample: treatment-naive control, cytoreductive nephrectomy. This table comes from immunoSEQ multiplex PCR, and its TCRdb copy is limited to in-frame clones, with some not included. The sample has some 20,000 clones; roughly 53% are singletons. The data are from a study of radiation and T cells in renal cell carcinoma. The germline CDR1 and CDR2 sequences are SGHRS and YFSETQ. The CDR3 contains 12 residues. Trimming cost V 7 bases and J 12 bases, with 14 bases left between them. This clonotype was obtained from a human donor with renal cell carcinoma. The chain recombines TRBV5-1 with TRBJ1-6; D not certain. This material consisted of tumor tissue, taken from a patient whose treatment was nephrectomy without radiotherapy. The CDR3 loop reads CASAWEDLPLHF. DNA of the CDR3: TGCGCCAGCGCCTGGGAGGACTTACCCCTCCACTTT.